One TCR beta chain is described in this entry. Its specificity is not known. The CDR3 contains 18 residues. With V trimmed by 5 bases and J by 1 base, 13 bases remained unmatched. Looked up from germline, CDR1 is SGHAT and CDR2 is FQNNGV. Using immunoSEQ multiplex PCR, the repertoire was profiled, and TCRdb retains in-frame clones only, with some absent. This sample has around 2.1 million clones, with around 93% found just once. Naivety among CD8 cells was defined by CD45RO negativity and positive CCR7 selection, thereby excluding terminally differentiated effector memory CD45RA+ cells. The sample belongs to a study of shared clonotypes between healthy human individuals. Study findings and constraints: Non-shared clonotypes showed lower generation probabilities than clonotypes common to all four donors. Some naive CD4 clonotypes, 4% to 6%, turned up in common across several donors.

The sequencing sample was made of naive CD8+ T cells from PBMCs. The receptor was isolated from a man in his late teens or twenties in good health. Some clones in this sample may be carry-over from other donors' samples. The chain couples TRBV11-2 to TRBJ2-7, with 11 positions matching TRBD1. DNA for the CDR3: TGTGCCAGCAGCCTTGCCGGACAGGGGGCTTACCTATCCTACGAGCAGTACTTC. It codes for CASSLAGQGAYLSYEQYF.